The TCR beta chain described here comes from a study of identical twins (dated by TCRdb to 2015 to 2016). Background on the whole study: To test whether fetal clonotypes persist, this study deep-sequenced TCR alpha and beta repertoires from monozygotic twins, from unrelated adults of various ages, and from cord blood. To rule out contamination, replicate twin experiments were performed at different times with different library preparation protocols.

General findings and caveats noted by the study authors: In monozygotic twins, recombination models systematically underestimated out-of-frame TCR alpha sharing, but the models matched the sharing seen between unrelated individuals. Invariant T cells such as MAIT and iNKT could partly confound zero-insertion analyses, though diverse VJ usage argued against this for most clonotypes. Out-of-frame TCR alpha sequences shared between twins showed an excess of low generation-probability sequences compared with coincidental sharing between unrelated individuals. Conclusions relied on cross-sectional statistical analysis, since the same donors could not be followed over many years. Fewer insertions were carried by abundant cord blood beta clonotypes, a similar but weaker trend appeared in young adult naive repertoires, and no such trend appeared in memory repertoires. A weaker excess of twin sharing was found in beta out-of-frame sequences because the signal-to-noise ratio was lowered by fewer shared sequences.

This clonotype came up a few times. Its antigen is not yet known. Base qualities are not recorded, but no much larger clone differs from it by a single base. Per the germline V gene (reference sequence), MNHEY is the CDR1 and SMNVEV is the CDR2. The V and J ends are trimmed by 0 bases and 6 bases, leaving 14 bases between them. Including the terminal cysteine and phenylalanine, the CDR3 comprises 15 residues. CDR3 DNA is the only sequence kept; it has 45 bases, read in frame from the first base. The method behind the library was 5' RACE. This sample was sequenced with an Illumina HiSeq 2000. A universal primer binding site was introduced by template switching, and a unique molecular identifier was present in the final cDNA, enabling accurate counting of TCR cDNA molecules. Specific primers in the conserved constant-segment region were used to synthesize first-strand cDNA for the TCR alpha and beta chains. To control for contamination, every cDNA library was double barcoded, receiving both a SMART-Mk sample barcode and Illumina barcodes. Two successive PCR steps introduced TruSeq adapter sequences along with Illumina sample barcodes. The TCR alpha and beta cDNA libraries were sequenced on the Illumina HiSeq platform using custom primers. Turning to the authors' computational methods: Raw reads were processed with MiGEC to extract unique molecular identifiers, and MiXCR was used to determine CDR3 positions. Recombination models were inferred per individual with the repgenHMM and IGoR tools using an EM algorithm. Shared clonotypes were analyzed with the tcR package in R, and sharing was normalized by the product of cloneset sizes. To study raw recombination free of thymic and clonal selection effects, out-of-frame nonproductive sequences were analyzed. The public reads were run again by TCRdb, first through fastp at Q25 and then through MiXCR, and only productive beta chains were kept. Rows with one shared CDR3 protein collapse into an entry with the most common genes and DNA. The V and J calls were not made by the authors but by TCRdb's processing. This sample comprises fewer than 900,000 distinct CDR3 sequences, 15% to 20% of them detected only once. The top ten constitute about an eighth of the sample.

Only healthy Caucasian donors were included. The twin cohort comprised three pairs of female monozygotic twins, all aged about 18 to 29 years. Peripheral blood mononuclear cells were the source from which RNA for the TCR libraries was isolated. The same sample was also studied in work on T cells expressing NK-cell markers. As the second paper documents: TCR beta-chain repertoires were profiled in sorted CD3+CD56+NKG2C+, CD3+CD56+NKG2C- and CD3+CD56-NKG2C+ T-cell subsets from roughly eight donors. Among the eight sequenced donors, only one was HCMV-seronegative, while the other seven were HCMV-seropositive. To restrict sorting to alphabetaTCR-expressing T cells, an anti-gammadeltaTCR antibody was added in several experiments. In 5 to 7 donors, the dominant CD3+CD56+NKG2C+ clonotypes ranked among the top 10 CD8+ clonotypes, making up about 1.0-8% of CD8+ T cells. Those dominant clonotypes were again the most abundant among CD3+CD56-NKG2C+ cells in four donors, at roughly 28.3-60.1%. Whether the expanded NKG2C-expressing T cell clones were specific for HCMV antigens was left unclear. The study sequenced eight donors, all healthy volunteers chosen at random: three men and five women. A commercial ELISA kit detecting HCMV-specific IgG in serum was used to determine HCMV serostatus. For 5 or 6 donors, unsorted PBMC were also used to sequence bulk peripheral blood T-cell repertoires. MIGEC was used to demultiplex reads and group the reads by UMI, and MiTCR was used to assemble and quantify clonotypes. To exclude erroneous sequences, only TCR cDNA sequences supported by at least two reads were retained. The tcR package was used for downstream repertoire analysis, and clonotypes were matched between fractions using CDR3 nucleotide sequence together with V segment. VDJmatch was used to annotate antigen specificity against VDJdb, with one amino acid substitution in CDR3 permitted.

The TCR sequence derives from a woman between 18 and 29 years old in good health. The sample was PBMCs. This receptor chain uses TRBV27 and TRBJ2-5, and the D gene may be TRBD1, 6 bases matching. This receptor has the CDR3 CASSLSWDIGQTQYF. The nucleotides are TGTGCCAGCAGTTTATCTTGGGACATCGGGCAGACCCAGTACTTC.